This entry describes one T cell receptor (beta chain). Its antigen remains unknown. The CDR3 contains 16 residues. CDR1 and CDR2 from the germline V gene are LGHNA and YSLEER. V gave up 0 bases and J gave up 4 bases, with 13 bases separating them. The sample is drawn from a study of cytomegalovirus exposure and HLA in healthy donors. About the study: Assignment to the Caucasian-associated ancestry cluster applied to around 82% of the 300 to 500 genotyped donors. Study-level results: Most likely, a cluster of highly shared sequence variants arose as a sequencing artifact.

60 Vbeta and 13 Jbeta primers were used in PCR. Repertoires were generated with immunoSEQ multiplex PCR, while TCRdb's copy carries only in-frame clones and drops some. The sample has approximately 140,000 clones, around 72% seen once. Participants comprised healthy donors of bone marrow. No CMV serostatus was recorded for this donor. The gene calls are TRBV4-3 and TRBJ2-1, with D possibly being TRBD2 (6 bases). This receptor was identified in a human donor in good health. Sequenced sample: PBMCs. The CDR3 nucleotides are TGCGCCAGCAGCCAAGAGGCGCTAGCGAGGTACAATGAGCAGTTCTTC. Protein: CASSQEALARYNEQFF.